Included here is one TCR beta chain sequence, with context. Its antigen remains unidentified. This table comes from immunoSEQ multiplex PCR, and its TCRdb copy is limited to in-frame clones, with some not included. The table records tens of thousands of clones, roughly nine tenths of them present only once. The sample belongs to a study of OX40 agonist ivuxolimab in advanced cancers. The CDR3 covers 15 residues. Trimming cost V 4 bases and J 9 bases; bases outside gene matches: 12. Germline V gives CDR1 SEHNR, CDR2 FQNEAQ (reference sequence). Overall study findings and caveats: Certain nonresponders additionally had low normalized T-cell clonal expansion.

This material consisted of CD4+ or CD8+ T cells sorted from blood, taken in a trial of the OX40 agonist ivuxolimab. The rearrangement links TRBV7-9 to TRBJ2-1, with TRBD2 matching 7 bases. The source of this sequence is an adult with an advanced solid tumor such as melanoma, head and neck, liver or kidney cancer. The CDR3 sequence is CASSSPLTSAGEQFF. The CDR3 DNA follows: TGTGCCAGCAGCTCTCCTTTAACTAGCGCTGGTGAGCAGTTCTTC.